Shown below are 20 T cell receptor beta chains from a single sample sequenced in a study of cytomegalovirus exposure and HLA in healthy donors. This PCR relied on a set of 60 Vbeta primers and 13 Jbeta primers. Clones were sequenced by immunoSEQ multiplex PCR, and TCRdb holds only the in-frame ones, with some missing. The top ten hold less than 3.5% of the sample, which has more than 120,000 clones, 80% to 85% seen once. Sample: PBMCs. The receptor source for this set is a woman aged 25 to 39 in good health and CMV-seronegative.

The table lists this clone with a few counts. The rearrangement links TRBV11-1 to TRBJ2-3, with TRBD1 identical over 8 bases. Losses at the gene ends were 6 bases for V and 2 bases for J; bases not matched to a gene: 4. This CDR3 is built from 14 residues. Germline CDR1 SGHAT, CDR2 FQDESV (reference sequence). This CDR3 is CASSSDRATDTQYF. CDR3 sequence (DNA): TGTGCCAGCAGTTCGGACAGGGCCACAGATACGCAGTATTTT.

The V gene is TRBV19, the J gene TRBJ1-5, with a tentative D call TRBD1 (6 bases). V was clipped by 2 bases and J by 5 bases, with 10 bases between them. This CDR3 has 14 amino acids. In germline, CDR1 is LNHDA, CDR2 SQIVND (reference sequence). This chain's CDR3 is CASSILAGDQPQHF. The CDR3 coding sequence is TGTGCCAGTAGTATATTGGCAGGGGATCAGCCCCAGCATTTT.

The V call is TRBV7-9, the J call TRBJ2-3; 11 bases map to TRBD2. V lost 5 bases and J lost 0; bases outside the gene matches: 10. CDR3 length equals 18 residues. Germline CDR1 is SEHNR and CDR2 is FQNEAQ (reference sequence). Here the CDR3 reads CASSARLAGKASTDTQYF. The CDR3 bases are TGTGCCAGCAGCGCCAGACTAGCGGGGAAAGCTAGCACAGATACGCAGTATTTT.

The chain links TRBV7-9 to TRBJ2-1, with D maybe TRBD2 (5 bases). V dropped 4 bases and J dropped 4 bases, with 14 bases sitting between them. CDR1 is SEHNR, CDR2 FQNEAQ, per germline (reference sequence). The CDR3 sequence is 15 residues long. The CDR3 DNA sequence: TGTGCCAGCAGCTCAGACCAAGCGGTATACAATGAGCAGTTCTTC. This codes for CASSSDQAVYNEQFF.

This clone appeared a single time. This chain uses TRBV4-1 with TRBJ1-5; 7 bases are shared with TRBD1. Germline assignment: CDR1 MGHRA and CDR2 YSYEKL. The V and J ends lost 4 bases and 2 bases, in that order; junction bases with no gene match: 5. This CDR3 has 15 residues. The CDR3 loop reads CASSLEGTGNQPQHF. Here the CDR3 DNA reads TGCGCCAGCAGCCTAGAGGGGACAGGCAATCAGCCCCAGCATTTT.

J is TRBJ2-1 and V is TRBV9; tentative D call: TRBD2 (5 bases). This CDR3 has 13 amino acids. Germline CDR1 SGDLS, CDR2 YYNGEE. V shed 1 base and J shed 9 bases, with 11 bases lying between them. DNA for the CDR3: TGTGCCAGCAGCGTAACTAGTTCGGCTGAGCAGTTCTTC. Translating it yields CASSVTSSAEQFF.

V usage is TRBV9 and J usage is TRBJ2-1; tentative D call: TRBD2 (6 bases). Trimming cost V 0 bases and J 4 bases, with 14 bases left between them. There are 16 residues in the CDR3. Germline V lookup: CDR1 SGDLS, CDR2 YYNGEE. The CDR3: CASSVGASANYNEQFF. CDR3 bases: TGTGCCAGCAGCGTAGGGGCTAGCGCTAATTACAATGAGCAGTTCTTC.

This chain links TRBV11-3 with TRBJ2-1; D is possibly TRBD1 (5 bases). From germline, CDR1 is SGHNT and CDR2 YENEEA. The CDR3 is 12 amino acids. V was clipped by 4 bases and J by 8 bases, with 9 bases between them. The DNA of the CDR3 is TGTGCCAGCAGCTCGGACACCCATGAGCAGTTCTTC. Residues: CASSSDTHEQFF.

The chain employs TRBV9 and TRBJ2-3; perhaps TRBD2 as D (5 bases). The CDR3 is 15 residues long. The V end lost 0 bases, the J end lost 6 bases, and 14 bases lay between the germline ends. The germline V gene encodes CDR1 SGDLS and CDR2 YYNGEE. CDR3 loop: CASSVVGVAIDTQYF. As DNA, the CDR3 is TGTGCCAGCAGCGTAGTGGGAGTTGCTATTGATACGCAGTATTTT.

J is TRBJ1-4 and V is TRBV6-5; D not resolved. From germline, CDR1 is MNHEY and CDR2 SVGAGI. Trimming stripped 4 bases from V and 4 bases from J, with 10 bases between. This CDR3 has 14 residues. This CDR3 reads CASSSRWVNEKLFF. The CDR3 nucleotides are TGTGCCAGCAGTTCGCGGTGGGTTAATGAAAAACTGTTTTTT.

The V call is TRBV19, the J call TRBJ2-1; D remains ambiguous. The CDR3 runs 14 residues. Germline CDR1 and CDR2: LNHDA and SQIVND (reference sequence). Trimming cost V 2 bases and J 6 bases, with 11 bases left between them. Written as DNA, the CDR3 is TGTGCCAGTAGTATACCCCCGTACGGCAATGAGCAGTTCTTC. Translation: CASSIPPYGNEQFF.

This rearrangement joins TRBV15 to TRBJ1-3; D gene uncertain. The ends were cut back, 0 bases at V and 5 bases at J, with 5 bases in the middle. Germline V gene data show CDR1 as LNHNV and CDR2 as YYDKDF (reference sequence). The CDR3 loop spans 13 amino acids. The CDR3 nucleotides read TGTGCCACCAGCAGAGATCCCAGAAACACCATATATTTT. This gives the protein CATSRDPRNTIYF.

The chain carries TRBV4-1 and TRBJ1-4; 8 bases are a match to TRBD1. V lost 1 base and J lost 6; bases outside the gene matches: 7. The CDR3 covers 16 residues. CDR1 MGHRA and CDR2 YSYEKL come from the germline V gene. The CDR3 sequence is CASSQVGGTGYEKLFF. Here the CDR3 DNA reads TGCGCCAGCAGCCAAGTCGGTGGGACAGGTTATGAAAAACTGTTTTTT.

This clone was counted between two and nine times. V is TRBV5-6 and J is TRBJ2-3; 7 bases match TRBD2. CDR3 length equals 13 residues. V dropped 4 bases and J dropped 6; count of bases not matched to a gene: 5. The V gene's germline CDR1 is SGHDT and CDR2 YYEEEE. The CDR3 DNA follows: TGTGCCAGCAGCCAATTACTAGCGGATACGCAGTATTTT. Translating it yields CASSQLLADTQYF. Full variable domain (remainder filled in from reference TRBV5-6 and TRBJ2-3): DAGVTQSPTHLIKTRGQQVTLRCSPKSGHDTVSWYQQALGQGPQFIFQYYEEEERQRGNFPDRFSGHQFPNYSSELNVNALLLGDSALYLCASSQLLADTQYFGPGTRLTVL.

The chain joins TRBV19 to TRBJ2-5; a weak D match, TRBD1 (7 bases). The CDR3 runs 16 residues. The V gene's germline CDR1 is LNHDA and CDR2 SQIVND (reference sequence). Trimming took off 1 base at V and 4 bases at J, with 16 bases between the two ends. The DNA of the CDR3 is TGTGCCAGTAGTATAGCGTATAACAGGGGAGGAGAGACCCAGTACTTC. Its protein is CASSIAYNRGGETQYF.

The chain couples TRBV5-1 to TRBJ1-4, with 9 bases identical to TRBD1. Germline CDR1 is SGHRS and CDR2 is YFSETQ. The trim removed 2 bases at V and 6 bases at J, leaving 2 bases unmatched. This CDR3 region has 14 residues. CDR3 coding DNA: TGCGCCAGCAGCTTAGGACAGGGGCATGAAAAACTGTTTTTT. It specifies CASSLGQGHEKLFF.

The rearrangement uses TRBV16 and TRBJ2-1, with a possible D match to TRBD2 (6 bases). CDR1 KGHSY and CDR2 FQNENV come from the germline V gene. The CDR3 runs 16 residues. V was shortened by 0 bases and J by 5 bases, with 14 bases between the two germline ends. In DNA form, the CDR3 reads TGTGCCAGCAGCCAATCCGGTAGCGGACAAAACAATGAGCAGTTCTTC. This translates into CASSQSGSGQNNEQFF.

V gene TRBV25-1 combines with J gene TRBJ2-1; D is ambiguous. Trimming removed 1 base from V and 0 bases from J, with 13 bases in between. CDR3 size: 17 residues. The V gene's germline CDR1 is MGHDK and CDR2 SYGVNS. CDR3 in amino acids: CASSESLMGYSYNEQFF. The CDR3 DNA reads as TGTGCCAGCAGTGAATCCCTCATGGGCTACTCCTACAATGAGCAGTTCTTC.

V is TRBV6-6 and J is TRBJ1-6; a weak D match, TRBD1 (6 bases). The V gene's germline CDR1 is MNHNY and CDR2 SVGAGI (reference sequence). The CDR3 consists of 16 residues. V lost 2 bases and J 6 bases, leaving 14 bases between the germline ends. This CDR3 is CASSYGFTGSNSPLHF. In DNA, the CDR3 is TGTGCCAGCAGTTACGGGTTCACAGGGTCTAATTCACCCCTCCACTTT.

The chain couples TRBV5-1 to TRBJ2-7; 8 nucleotides agree with TRBD2. CDR1 SGHRS and CDR2 YFSETQ come from the germline V gene. V lost 5 bases, J lost 3 bases, and 4 bases stayed unmatched. This CDR3 has 13 amino acids. As DNA, the CDR3 is TGCGCCAGCAGAGGTCTAGCGGGCTACGAGCAGTACTTC. Translated: CASRGLAGYEQYF.